The rows below give T cell receptor beta chains drawn from one sample of a study of radiation and T cells in renal cell carcinoma. Only in-frame clones appear in the TCRdb table, and some are missing; sequencing was by immunoSEQ multiplex PCR. This sample has more than 140,000 clones, with approximately 82% found just once. Material: blood, obtained from a patient whose treatment included radiotherapy and nephrectomy. The receptors were sampled from a woman in her forties or fifties with renal cell carcinoma. The CDR3 runs from the conserved cysteine through the conserved F or W. Each record gives: D gene, clone size, V gene, J gene, CDR3 protein, CDR3 DNA. D genes are given only for firm matches. Clone sizes are given selectively: once, few, many, or a class where the clone is expanded.

D gene: NA
clone size: NA
V gene: TRBV7-2
J gene: TRBJ2-5
CDR3 protein: CASSLTRNGETQYF
CDR3 DNA: TGTGCCAGCAGCTTAACCAGGAACGGGGAGACCCAGTACTTC

D gene: NA
clone size: NA
V gene: TRBV7-2
J gene: TRBJ1-3
CDR3 protein: CASSLGRLRGMPGNTIYF
CDR3 DNA: TGTGCCAGCAGCTTAGGCAGGCTCAGAGGGATGCCTGGAAACACCATATATTTT

D gene: NA
clone size: NA
V gene: TRBV9
J gene: TRBJ2-7
CDR3 protein: CASSPGSIEKQYF
CDR3 DNA: TGTGCCAGCAGCCCTGGGTCGATAGAGAAACAGTACTTC

D gene: NA
clone size: NA
V gene: TRBV10-1
J gene: TRBJ2-7
CDR3 protein: CASSAGGSIEQYF
CDR3 DNA: TGCGCCAGCAGTGCCGGGGGATCGATCGAGCAGTACTTC

D gene: TRBD1
clone size: NA
V gene: TRBV5-6
J gene: TRBJ1-4
CDR3 protein: CASSLTTGTGGLEKLFF
CDR3 DNA: TGTGCCAGCAGCTTGACCACCGGGACAGGGGGTCTTGAAAAACTGTTTTTT

D gene: NA
clone size: NA
V gene: TRBV7-2
J gene: TRBJ2-7
CDR3 protein: CASSLVGTLPYF
CDR3 DNA: TGTGCCAGCAGCTTAGTCGGGACCCTGCCGTACTTC

D gene: TRBD2
clone size: NA
V gene: TRBV30
J gene: TRBJ2-3
CDR3 protein: CAWSVRGGRDTQYF
CDR3 DNA: TGTGCCTGGAGTGTCCGGGGGGGCCGGGATACGCAGTATTTT

D gene: NA
clone size: NA
V gene: TRBV7-2
J gene: TRBJ2-5
CDR3 protein: CASSLVDEGETQYF
CDR3 DNA: TGTGCCAGCAGCTTAGTTGATGAGGGGGAGACCCAGTACTTC

D gene: NA
clone size: once
V gene: TRBV6-5
J gene: TRBJ1-1
CDR3 protein: CASVREPNTEAFF
CDR3 DNA: TGTGCCAGCGTGCGGGAGCCGAACACTGAAGCTTTCTTT

D gene: NA
clone size: NA
V gene: TRBV14
J gene: TRBJ1-2
CDR3 protein: CASSPIIHYGYTF
CDR3 DNA: TGTGCCAGCAGCCCTATTATACACTATGGCTACACCTTC

D gene: NA
clone size: NA
V gene: TRBV4-3
J gene: TRBJ1-3
CDR3 protein: CASSQDVGGWNTIYF
CDR3 DNA: TGCGCCAGCAGCCAAGATGTAGGGGGGTGGAACACCATATATTTT

D gene: NA
clone size: few
V gene: TRBV28
J gene: TRBJ2-3
CDR3 protein: CATTRGGTDTQYF
CDR3 DNA: TGTGCCACCACGAGGGGGGGCACAGATACGCAGTATTTT

D gene: TRBD2
clone size: NA
V gene: TRBV30
J gene: TRBJ2-2
CDR3 protein: CAWSGSLAGNTGELFF
CDR3 DNA: TGTGCCTGGAGTGGGTCCCTAGCGGGGAACACCGGGGAGCTGTTTTTT

D gene: NA
clone size: NA
V gene: TRBV7-2
J gene: TRBJ2-3
CDR3 protein: CASSPNTGLVADTQYF
CDR3 DNA: TGTGCCAGCAGCCCTAATACGGGACTCGTCGCGGATACGCAGTATTTT

D gene: NA
clone size: NA
V gene: TRBV4-3
J gene: TRBJ2-2
CDR3 protein: CASSQQIRTGELFF
CDR3 DNA: TGCGCCAGCAGCCAGCAGATCAGGACCGGGGAGCTGTTTTTT

D gene: NA
clone size: NA
V gene: TRBV28
J gene: TRBJ1-5
CDR3 protein: CASGAGSDQPQHF
CDR3 DNA: TGTGCCAGCGGGGCAGGTAGCGATCAGCCCCAGCATTTT

D gene: NA
clone size: NA
V gene: TRBV10-3
J gene: TRBJ1-1
CDR3 protein: CAIRQGAEAFF
CDR3 DNA: TGTGCCATCAGACAGGGCGCTGAAGCTTTCTTT

D gene: NA
clone size: NA
V gene: TRBV19
J gene: TRBJ1-1
CDR3 protein: CASTPRWGNTEAFF
CDR3 DNA: TGTGCCAGTACCCCCCGGTGGGGGAACACTGAAGCTTTCTTT

D gene: NA
clone size: NA
V gene: TRBV7-2
J gene: TRBJ2-7
CDR3 protein: CASSLGPPVNEQYF
CDR3 DNA: TGTGCCAGCAGCTTAGGGCCCCCAGTGAACGAGCAGTACTTC

D gene: TRBD2
clone size: NA
V gene: TRBV29-1
J gene: TRBJ2-2
CDR3 protein: CSVDLGLAENTGELFF
CDR3 DNA: TGCAGCGTGGACTTAGGACTAGCGGAGAACACCGGGGAGCTGTTTTTT

D gene: NA
clone size: NA
V gene: TRBV5-6
J gene: TRBJ1-1
CDR3 protein: CASSLEASGAFF
CDR3 DNA: TGTGCCAGCAGCTTGGAAGCCTCGGGGGCTTTCTTT

D gene: TRBD2
clone size: NA
V gene: TRBV7-8
J gene: TRBJ2-7
CDR3 protein: CASSPQGLAAIYEQYF
CDR3 DNA: TGTGCCAGCAGCCCACAGGGACTAGCGGCAATCTACGAGCAGTACTTC

D gene: NA
clone size: few
V gene: TRBV2
J gene: TRBJ2-4
CDR3 protein: CASSEGSQNIQYF
CDR3 DNA: TGTGCCAGCAGTGAAGGTTCTCAAAACATTCAGTACTTC

D gene: TRBD1
clone size: NA
V gene: TRBV19
J gene: TRBJ1-5
CDR3 protein: CASSLEQGKGNQPQHF
CDR3 DNA: TGTGCCAGTAGTCTCGAACAGGGGAAAGGCAATCAGCCCCAGCATTTT

D gene: NA
clone size: NA
V gene: TRBV27
J gene: TRBJ2-6
CDR3 protein: CASTPTGRDGANVLTF
CDR3 DNA: TGTGCCAGCACCCCCACCGGGCGGGATGGGGCCAACGTCCTGACTTTC

D gene: NA
clone size: NA
V gene: TRBV4-3
J gene: TRBJ2-3
CDR3 protein: CASSPTDTGVDDTSTDTQYF
CDR3 DNA: TGCGCCAGCAGCCCTACTGATACGGGGGTAGATGATACTAGCACAGATACGCAGTATTTT

D gene: NA
clone size: NA
V gene: TRBV6-6
J gene: TRBJ1-2
CDR3 protein: CASSASWTGSDYTF
CDR3 DNA: TGTGCCAGCAGTGCCTCATGGACCGGCTCCGACTACACCTTC

D gene: TRBD2
clone size: NA
V gene: TRBV5-6
J gene: TRBJ2-3
CDR3 protein: CASSRLAPDTQYF
CDR3 DNA: TGTGCCAGCAGCAGACTAGCTCCCGATACGCAGTATTTT

D gene: NA
clone size: NA
V gene: TRBV19
J gene: TRBJ1-4
CDR3 protein: CASSISGASEKLFF
CDR3 DNA: TGTGCCAGTAGTATTTCCGGGGCGAGTGAAAAACTGTTTTTT